This TCR beta chain was captured by sequencing in a study of blood T cells in healthy people across ages. About the study: For every two T cells, template switching captured about one barcoded beta molecule.

This CDR3 has 16 amino acids. V lost 0 bases to trimming and J lost 6 bases, with 19 bases between them. Germline assignment: CDR1 SGHDT and CDR2 YYEEEE. There are a few counts of this clonotype. The use of a sample-barcoded 5' primer and a J-beta primer mix characterized a second PCR of roughly 7 to 12 cycles. A single record per CDR3 protein comes from TCRdb applying MiXCR to the 5' RACE reads. The sample records about 2 million distinct CDR3 sequences, about 50% being singletons. The chain combines TRBV5-6 with TRBJ2-7, with D tentatively TRBD1 or TRBD2 (6 bases each). Sequenced sample: blood. The TCR sequence derives from a woman aged 40 to 50 in good health. Here the CDR3 DNA reads TGTGCCAGCAGCTTGGCCGGGGGCCTCGAATGGGTCGAGCAGTACTTC. Its translation is CASSLAGGLEWVEQYF.